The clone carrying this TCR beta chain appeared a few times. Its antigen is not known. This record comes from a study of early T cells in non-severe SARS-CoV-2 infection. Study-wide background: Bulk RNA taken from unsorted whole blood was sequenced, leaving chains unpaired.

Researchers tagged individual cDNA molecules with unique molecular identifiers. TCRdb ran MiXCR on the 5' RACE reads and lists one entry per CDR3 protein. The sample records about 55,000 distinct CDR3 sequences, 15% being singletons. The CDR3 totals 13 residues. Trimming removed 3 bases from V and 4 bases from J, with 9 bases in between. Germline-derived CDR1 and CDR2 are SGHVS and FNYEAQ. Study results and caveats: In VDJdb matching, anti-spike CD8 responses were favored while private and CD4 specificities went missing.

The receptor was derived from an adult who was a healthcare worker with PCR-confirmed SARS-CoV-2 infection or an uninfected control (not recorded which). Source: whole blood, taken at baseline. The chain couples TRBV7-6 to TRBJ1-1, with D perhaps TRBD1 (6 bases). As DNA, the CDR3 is TGTGCCAGCAGCTTCGGACAGAGCACTGAAGCTTTCTTT. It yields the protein CASSFGQSTEAFF.